This T cell receptor (beta chain) was sequenced in a study of beta chain features in type 1 diabetes. Reverse transcription of all isolated RNA meant that expressed TCRB transcripts were sequenced. TCRdb's table, derived via immunoSEQ multiplex PCR, lists solely in-frame clones and lacks some. This table has nearly 700,000 clones, about an eighth appearing once. Turning to this clone: Its antigen is as yet unknown. The same CDR3 is also encoded by other DNA sequences in this sample.

CD4+ naive, central memory, regulatory and stem cell-like memory cells were sorted via CD45RO/CCR7/CD25/CD127/CD95/CD27. Findings and caveats of the study: HLA influence on TCRB rearrangement stayed unresolved here. In every one of the four CD4+ subsets, TCRB CDR3s were moderately but significantly shorter in Type 1 diabetes patients. When cDNA is sequenced, cells with high TCR expression could be over-represented.

This CDR3 is 10 amino acids long. Trimming pared 7 bases from V and 4 bases from J, leaving 4 bases between. The V gene's germline CDR1 is MNHNY and CDR2 SVGAGI (reference sequence). Sample: naive CD4+ T cells from blood. The sequence came from a man between 18 and 29 years old with type 1 diabetes. The chain couples TRBV6-6 to TRBJ1-1, with D uncertain. The CDR3 reads CASKGTEAFF. Written as DNA, the CDR3 is TGTGCCAGCAAGGGCACTGAAGCTTTCTTT.